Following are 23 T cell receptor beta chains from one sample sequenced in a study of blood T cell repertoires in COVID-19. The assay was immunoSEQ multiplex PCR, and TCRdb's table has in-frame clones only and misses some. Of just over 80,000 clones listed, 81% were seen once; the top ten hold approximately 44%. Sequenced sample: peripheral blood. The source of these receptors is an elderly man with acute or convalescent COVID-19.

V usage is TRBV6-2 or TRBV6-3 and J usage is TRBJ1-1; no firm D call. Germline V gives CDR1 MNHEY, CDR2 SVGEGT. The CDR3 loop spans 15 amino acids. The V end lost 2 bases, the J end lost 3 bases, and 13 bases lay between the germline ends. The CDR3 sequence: CASSYSSPLDTEAFF. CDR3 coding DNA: TGTGCCAGCAGTTACAGTTCCCCACTGGACACTGAAGCTTTCTTT.

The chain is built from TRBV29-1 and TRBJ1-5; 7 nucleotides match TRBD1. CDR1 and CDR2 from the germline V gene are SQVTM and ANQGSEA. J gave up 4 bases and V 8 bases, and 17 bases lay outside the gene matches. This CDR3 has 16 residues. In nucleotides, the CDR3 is TGCAGCCTGGTCTGGCCACGTAGACAGGGAAATCAGCCCCAGCATTTT. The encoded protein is CSLVWPRRQGNQPQHF.

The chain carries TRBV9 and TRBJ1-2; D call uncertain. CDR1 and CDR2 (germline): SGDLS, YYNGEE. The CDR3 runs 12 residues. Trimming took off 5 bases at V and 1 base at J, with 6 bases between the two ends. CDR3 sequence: CASSPSNYGYTF. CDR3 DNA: TGTGCCAGCAGTCCGAGTAACTATGGCTACACCTTC.

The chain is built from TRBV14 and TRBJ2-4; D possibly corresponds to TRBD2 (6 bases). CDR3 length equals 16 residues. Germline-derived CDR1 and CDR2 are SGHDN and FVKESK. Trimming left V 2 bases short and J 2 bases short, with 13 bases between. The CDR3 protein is CASSQMSGVTKNIQYF. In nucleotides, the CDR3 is TGTGCCAGCAGCCAAATGTCGGGAGTCACCAAAAACATTCAGTACTTC.

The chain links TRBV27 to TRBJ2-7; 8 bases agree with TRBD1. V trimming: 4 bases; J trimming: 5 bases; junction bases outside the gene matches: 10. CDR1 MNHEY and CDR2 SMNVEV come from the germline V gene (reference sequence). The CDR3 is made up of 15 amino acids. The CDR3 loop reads CASSSRGQFGDEQYF. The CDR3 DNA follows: TGTGCCAGCAGTTCCAGGGGGCAATTCGGCGACGAGCAGTACTTC.

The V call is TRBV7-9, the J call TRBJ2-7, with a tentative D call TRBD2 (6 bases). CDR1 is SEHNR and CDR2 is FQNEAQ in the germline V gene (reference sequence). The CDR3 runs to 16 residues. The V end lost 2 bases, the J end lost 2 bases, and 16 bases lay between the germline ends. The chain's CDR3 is CASSLFGGARTYEQYF. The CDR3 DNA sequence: TGTGCCAGCAGCTTATTCGGCGGGGCCCGGACCTACGAGCAGTACTTC.

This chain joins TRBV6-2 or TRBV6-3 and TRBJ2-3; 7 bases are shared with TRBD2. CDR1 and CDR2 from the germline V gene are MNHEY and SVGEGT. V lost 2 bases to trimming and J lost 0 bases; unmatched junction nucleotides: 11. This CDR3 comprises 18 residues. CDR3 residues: CASSYGASGRPSTDTQYF. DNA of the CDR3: TGTGCCAGCAGTTACGGGGCTAGCGGCCGACCTAGCACAGATACGCAGTATTTT.

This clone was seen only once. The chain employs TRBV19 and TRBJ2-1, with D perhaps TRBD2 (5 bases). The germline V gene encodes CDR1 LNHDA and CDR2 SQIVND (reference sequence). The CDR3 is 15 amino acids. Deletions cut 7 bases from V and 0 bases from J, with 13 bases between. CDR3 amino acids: CASTPTKSSYNEQFF. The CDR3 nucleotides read TGTGCCAGTACACCGACTAAGAGCTCCTACAATGAGCAGTTCTTC. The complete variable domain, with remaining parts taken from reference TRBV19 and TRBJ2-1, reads DGGITQSPKYLFRKEGQNVTLSCEQNLNHDAMYWYRQDPGQGLRLIYYSQIVNDFQKGDIAEGYSVSREKKESFPLTVTSAQKNPTAFYLCASTPTKSSYNEQFFGPGTRLTVL.

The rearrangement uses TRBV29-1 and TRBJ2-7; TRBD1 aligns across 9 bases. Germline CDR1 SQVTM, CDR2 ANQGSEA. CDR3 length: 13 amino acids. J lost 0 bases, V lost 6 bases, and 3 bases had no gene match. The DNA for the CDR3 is TGCAGCGTCCTGACAGGGGGCTCCTACGAGCAGTACTTC. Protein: CSVLTGGSYEQYF.

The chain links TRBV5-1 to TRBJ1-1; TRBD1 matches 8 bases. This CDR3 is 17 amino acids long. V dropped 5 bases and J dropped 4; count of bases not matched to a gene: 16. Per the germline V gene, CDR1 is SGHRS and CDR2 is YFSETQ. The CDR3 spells CASRTWAGGEIVTEAFF. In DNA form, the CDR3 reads TGCGCCAGCAGGACTTGGGCAGGGGGCGAGATAGTCACTGAAGCTTTCTTT.

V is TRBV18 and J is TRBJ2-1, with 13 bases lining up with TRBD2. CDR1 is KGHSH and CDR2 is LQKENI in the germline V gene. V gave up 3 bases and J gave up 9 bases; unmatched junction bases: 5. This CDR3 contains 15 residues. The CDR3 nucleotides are TGTGCCAGCTCACCCGGACTAGCGGGAGATATTGAGCAGTTCTTC. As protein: CASSPGLAGDIEQFF.

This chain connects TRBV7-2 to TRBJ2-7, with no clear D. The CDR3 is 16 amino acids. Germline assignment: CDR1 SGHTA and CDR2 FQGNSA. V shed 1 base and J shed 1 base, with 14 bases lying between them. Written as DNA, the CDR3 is TGTGCCAGCAGCTTAGACGGGTCAGTCTTTTCCTACGAGCAGTACTTC. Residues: CASSLDGSVFSYEQYF.

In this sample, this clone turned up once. CDR3 sequence: CASSSASGSYEQYF. DNA of the CDR3: TGTGCCAGCAGCTCCGCTAGCGGCTCCTACGAGCAGTACTTC. V usage is TRBV7-9 and J usage is TRBJ2-7, with 7 nucleotides matching TRBD2. From germline, CDR1 is SEHNR and CDR2 FQNEAQ (reference sequence). Unmatched junction bases numbered 3, after V lost 4 bases and J lost 0 bases. This CDR3 comprises 14 residues.

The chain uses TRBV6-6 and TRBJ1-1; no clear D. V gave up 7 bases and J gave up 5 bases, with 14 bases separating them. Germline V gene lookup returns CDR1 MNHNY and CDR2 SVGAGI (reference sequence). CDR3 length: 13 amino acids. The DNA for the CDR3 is TGTGCCAGCACCCTATCCCGGGAAACTGAAGCTTTCTTT. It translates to CASTLSRETEAFF.

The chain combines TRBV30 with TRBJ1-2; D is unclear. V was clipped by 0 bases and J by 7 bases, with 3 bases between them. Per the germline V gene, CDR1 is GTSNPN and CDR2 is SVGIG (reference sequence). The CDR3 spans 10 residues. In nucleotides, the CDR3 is TGTGCCTGGAGTGTTCTTGGCTACACCTTC. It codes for CAWSVLGYTF.

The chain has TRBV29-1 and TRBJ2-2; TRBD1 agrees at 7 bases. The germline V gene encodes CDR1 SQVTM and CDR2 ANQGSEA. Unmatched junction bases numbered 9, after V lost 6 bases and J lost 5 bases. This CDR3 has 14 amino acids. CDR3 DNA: TGCAGCGTGGAAATGGCAGGGGGAACCGGGGAGCTGTTTTTT. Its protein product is CSVEMAGGTGELFF.

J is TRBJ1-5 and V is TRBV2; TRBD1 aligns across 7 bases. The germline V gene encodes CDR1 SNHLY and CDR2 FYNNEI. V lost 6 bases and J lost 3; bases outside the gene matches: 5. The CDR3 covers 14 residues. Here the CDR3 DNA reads TGTGCCAGCAGAAAGGACAGGCTCAATCAGCCCCAGCATTTT. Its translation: CASRKDRLNQPQHF.

The CDR3 loop is CSVNLAGTDTQYF. In nucleotides, the CDR3 is TGCAGCGTCAATCTAGCGGGTACAGATACGCAGTATTTT. The chain employs TRBV29-1 and TRBJ2-3; 8 nucleotides agree with TRBD2. The CDR3 has 13 residues. The junction had 5 bases not matched to a gene; V was cut back by 6 bases and J by 3 bases. Germline V gives CDR1 SQVTM, CDR2 ANQGSEA.

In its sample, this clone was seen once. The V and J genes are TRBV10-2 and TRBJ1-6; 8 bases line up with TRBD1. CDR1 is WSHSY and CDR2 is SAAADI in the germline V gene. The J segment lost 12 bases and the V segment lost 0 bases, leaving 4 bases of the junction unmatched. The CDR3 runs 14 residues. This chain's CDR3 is CASSESGTGQPLHF. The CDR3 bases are TGCGCCAGCAGTGAGTCCGGGACAGGCCAACCCCTCCACTTT.

For the CDR3, the DNA is TGCAGCGTGGGCCCACAATTCTTC. Translation: CSVGPQFF. The chain joins TRBV29-1 to TRBJ2-1; D unclear. This CDR3 region has 8 residues. Germline V gene lookup returns CDR1 SQVTM and CDR2 ANQGSEA. V lost 6 bases and J lost 16, with 10 bases in between.

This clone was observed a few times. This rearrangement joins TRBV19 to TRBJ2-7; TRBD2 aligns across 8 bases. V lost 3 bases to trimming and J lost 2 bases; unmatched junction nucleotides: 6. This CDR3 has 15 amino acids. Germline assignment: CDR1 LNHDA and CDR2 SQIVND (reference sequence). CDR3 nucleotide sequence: TGTGCCAGTAGTATCGTAGCGGGACCCGCCTACGAGCAGTACTTC. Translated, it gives CASSIVAGPAYEQYF. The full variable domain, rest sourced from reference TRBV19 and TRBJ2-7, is DGGITQSPKYLFRKEGQNVTLSCEQNLNHDAMYWYRQDPGQGLRLIYYSQIVNDFQKGDIAEGYSVSREKKESFPLTVTSAQKNPTAFYLCASSIVAGPAYEQYFGPGTRLTVT.

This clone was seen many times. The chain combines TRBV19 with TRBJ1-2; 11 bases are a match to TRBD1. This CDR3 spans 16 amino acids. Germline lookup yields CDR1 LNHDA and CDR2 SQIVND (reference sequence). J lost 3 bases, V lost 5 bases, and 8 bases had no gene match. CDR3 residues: CASSFRTGGADYGYTF. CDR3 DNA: TGTGCCAGTAGTTTTCGGACAGGGGGCGCGGACTATGGCTACACCTTC. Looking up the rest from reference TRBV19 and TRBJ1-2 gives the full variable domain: DGGITQSPKYLFRKEGQNVTLSCEQNLNHDAMYWYRQDPGQGLRLIYYSQIVNDFQKGDIAEGYSVSREKKESFPLTVTSAQKNPTAFYLCASSFRTGGADYGYTFGSGTRLTVV.

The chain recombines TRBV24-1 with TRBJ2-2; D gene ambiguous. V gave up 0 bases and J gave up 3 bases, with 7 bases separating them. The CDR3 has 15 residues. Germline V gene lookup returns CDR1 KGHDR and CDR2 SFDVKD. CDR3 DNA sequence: TGTGCCACCAGTGATTTGAACAGCTACACCGGGGAGCTGTTTTTT. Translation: CATSDLNSYTGELFF.